The 26 T cell receptor beta chains below were found in one sample sequenced in a study of Tregs in tolerant kidney transplant recipients. This table comes from immunoSEQ multiplex PCR, and its TCRdb copy is limited to in-frame clones, with some not included. The data hold around 78,000 clones, with approximately 90% observed a single time. The sample was Tregs from blood, taken before the transplant. These receptors all come from a human donor who received a combined kidney and bone marrow transplant.

On this clone: One end of the junction fails to match germline, which may point to a read error. The V gene is TRBV7-7, the J gene TRBJ2-3; TRBD2 agrees at 13 bases. The length of the CDR3 is 16 residues. Germline V CDR1 and CDR2: SSHAT, FNYEAQ (reference sequence). CDR3 bases: TGTGCTAGCAGCGCACTAGCGGGAGGGGAAACAGATACGCAGTATTTT. Translated, it gives CASSALAGGETDTQYF.

The J gene is TRBJ2-3, the V gene TRBV7-7, with D possibly TRBD2 on 6 matching bases. CDR1 SSHAT and CDR2 FNYEAQ come from the germline V gene (reference sequence). Between the trimmed V and J ends, which lost 2 bases and 6 bases, there was a span of 12 bases. CDR3 size: 14 residues. CDR3 sequence (DNA): TGTGCCAGCAGCTTATTGGGAGGAGAGGATACGCAGTATTTT. Translated, it gives CASSLLGGEDTQYF.

A single count supports this clone. The J gene is TRBJ2-1, the V gene TRBV6-4, with D perhaps matching TRBD2 (6 bases). V lost 5 bases and J 4 bases, leaving 21 bases between the germline ends. The germline gives CDR1 MRHNA, CDR2 SNTAGT. CDR3 length: 17 amino acids. The CDR3 sequence: CASSLDVPAGFYNEQFF. CDR3 in DNA: TGTGCCAGCAGTCTTGACGTCCCAGCGGGCTTTTACAATGAGCAGTTCTTC.

The V call is TRBV2, the J call TRBJ2-5, with a weak D call TRBD2 (5 bases). This CDR3 comprises 17 residues. The V gene lost 1 base and the J gene lost 2 bases, with 17 bases spanning the gap. CDR1 SNHLY and CDR2 FYNNEI come from the germline V gene. CDR3 in DNA: TGTGCCAGCAGTGAAGAAAGTCTGTGGCGGGCGCAAGAGACCCAGTACTTC. As protein: CASSEESLWRAQETQYF.

This clone was picked up a small number of times. This same CDR3 is encoded by further DNA sequences in the sample. The chain uses TRBV14 and TRBJ2-5; no reliable D call. Trimming left V 7 bases short and J 5 bases short, with 14 bases between. CDR3 size: 13 residues. The germline gives CDR1 SGHDN, CDR2 FVKESK. For the CDR3, the DNA is TGTGCCAGCAACCGGGTCCTTGGGGAGACCCAGTACTTC. It codes for CASNRVLGETQYF.

This sequence joins TRBV6-6 and TRBJ2-5, with 13 bases fitting TRBD2. This CDR3 has 14 amino acids. V shed 5 bases and J 5 bases; nucleotides not matched to a gene: 2. Germline CDR1 is MNHNY and CDR2 is SVGAGI (reference sequence). The CDR3 sequence: CASSLTSGRETQYF. Written as DNA, the CDR3 is TGTGCCAGCAGTCTGACTAGCGGGAGGGAGACCCAGTACTTC.

The rearrangement joins TRBV6-1 to TRBJ1-1; 7 bases line up with TRBD1. The germline V gene encodes CDR1 MNHNS and CDR2 SASEGT. This CDR3 is built from 13 residues. Trimming cost V 5 bases and J 3 bases; bases outside gene matches: 3. CDR3 DNA sequence: TGTGCCAGCAGTCGACAGGGCGACACTGAAGCTTTCTTT. Its translation: CASSRQGDTEAFF.

The chain carries TRBV9 and TRBJ2-5, with D unresolved. The CDR3 is made up of 15 amino acids. Per the germline V gene, CDR1 is SGDLS and CDR2 is YYNGEE. V was trimmed by 0 bases and J by 3 bases, leaving 12 bases between them. For the CDR3, the DNA is TGTGCCAGCAGCGTAGCTAACATGTTTGAAGAGACCCAGTACTTC. Its protein product is CASSVANMFEETQYF.

The rearrangement joins TRBV7-9 to TRBJ2-7; D unclear. Trimming stripped 5 bases from V and 3 bases from J, with 8 bases between. The CDR3 totals 12 residues. Germline values: CDR1 SEHNR, CDR2 FQNEAQ (reference sequence). The CDR3 coding sequence is TGTGCCAGCAGCCTATGGGGCTACGAGCAGTACTTC. This gives the protein CASSLWGYEQYF.

The rearrangement uses TRBV9 and TRBJ2-3; 7 bases line up with TRBD2. The CDR3 runs to 15 residues. Germline assignment: CDR1 SGDLS and CDR2 YYNGEE. Trimming removed 0 bases from V and 5 bases from J; junction bases left unmatched: 6. Here the CDR3 reads CASSVGGREGDTQYF. CDR3 sequence (DNA): TGTGCCAGCAGCGTAGGCGGGAGAGAAGGAGATACGCAGTATTTT.

The gene calls are TRBV6-1 and TRBJ1-3; no definite D call. This CDR3 is built from 15 residues. Per the germline V gene, CDR1 is MNHNS and CDR2 is SASEGT. The ends were cut back, 3 bases at V and 0 bases at J, with 9 bases in the middle. In DNA form, the CDR3 reads TGTGCCAGCAGTGACGGCCTGGCCTCTGGAAACACCATATATTTT. It translates to CASSDGLASGNTIYF.

This clone was seen a few times. The genes are TRBV9 and TRBJ1-1, with D possibly being TRBD1 (5 bases). Per germline, CDR1 SGDLS and CDR2 YYNGEE. CDR3 size: 16 residues. V lost 0 bases, J lost 0 bases, and 12 bases lay in between. CDR3 nucleotide sequence: TGTGCCAGCAGCGTAGTGTCAGGGCCCATGAACACTGAAGCTTTCTTT. Protein sequence: CASSVVSGPMNTEAFF.

This clone has more than one count but fewer than ten. The chain links TRBV28 to TRBJ2-7; D uncertain. Trimming took 5 bases from V and 7 from J, leaving 12 bases between them. This CDR3 is 12 amino acids long. Germline CDR1 reads MDHEN; CDR2 reads SYDVKM. In DNA, the CDR3 is TGTGCCAGCAGTCCAACTCGAGGAGAGCAGTACTTC. Amino acids: CASSPTRGEQYF.

The chain links TRBV28 to TRBJ2-6, with D perhaps TRBD1 (6 bases). The germline CDR1 and CDR2 sequences are MDHEN and SYDVKM. Deletions cut 5 bases from V and 0 bases from J, with 11 bases between. The CDR3 covers 16 residues. CDR3 loop: CASSLQGTSGANVLTF. CDR3 nucleotide sequence: TGTGCCAGCAGTCTACAGGGTACCTCTGGGGCCAACGTCCTGACTTTC.

The rearrangement uses TRBV5-6 and TRBJ2-2, with 10 positions matching TRBD1. CDR1 is SGHDT and CDR2 is YYEEEE in the germline V gene. V was pared by 4 bases and J by 8 bases, with 8 bases of the junction left unmatched. The CDR3 runs to 15 residues. The CDR3 DNA sequence: TGTGCCAGCAGCCCAGACAGGGGGCGAATGGGGGAGCTGTTTTTT. The encoded protein is CASSPDRGRMGELFF.

The chain employs TRBV5-1 and TRBJ1-2; the D gene is possibly TRBD1 (5 bases). This CDR3 has 14 residues. From germline, CDR1 is SGHRS and CDR2 YFSETQ. V lost 4 bases to trimming and J lost 8 bases, with 18 bases between them. As DNA, the CDR3 is TGCGCCAGCAGCGGGACGGGTCTTTCTGGGGGCTACACCTTC. It is translated as CASSGTGLSGGYTF. Complete variable domain (other parts from reference TRBV5-1 and TRBJ1-2): KAGVTQTPRYLIKTRGQQVTLSCSPISGHRSVSWYQQTPGQGLQFLFEYFSETQRNKGNFPGRFSGRQFSNSRSEMNVSTLELGDSALYLCASSGTGLSGGYTFGSGTRLTVV.

The rearrangement uses TRBV30 and TRBJ1-1; the D is unclear. Germline CDR1 is GTSNPN and CDR2 is SVGIG (reference sequence). V dropped 2 bases and J dropped 2 bases, with 3 bases sitting between them. There are 11 residues in the CDR3. CDR3 bases: TGTGCCTGGAGTCGTAACACTGAAGCTTTCTTT. It codes for CAWSRNTEAFF.

The chain is built from TRBV9 and TRBJ2-6; 7 positions agree with TRBD1. The CDR3 has 17 residues. Losses at the gene ends were 1 base for V and 0 bases for J; bases not matched to a gene: 4. In germline, CDR1 is SGDLS, CDR2 YYNGEE. The CDR3 region is CASSVWDRISGANVLTF. CDR3 nucleotide sequence: TGTGCCAGCAGCGTATGGGACAGAATCTCTGGGGCCAACGTCCTGACTTTC.

This rearrangement joins TRBV7-2 to TRBJ2-3, with D maybe TRBD2 (5 bases). This CDR3 has 14 residues. The V gene's germline CDR1 is SGHTA and CDR2 FQGNSA. V dropped 5 bases and J dropped 3 bases, with 12 bases sitting between them. The CDR3 region is CASSGGLLTDTQYF. CDR3 sequence (DNA): TGTGCCAGCAGCGGAGGTCTACTTACAGATACGCAGTATTTT.

The gene calls are TRBV5-1 and TRBJ2-3; D is uncertain. CDR1 and CDR2 from the germline V gene are SGHRS and YFSETQ. The CDR3 sequence is 12 residues long. Trimming shortened V by 5 bases and J by 5 bases, and 9 bases separated the two germline ends. The chain's CDR3 is CASSSLGDTQYF. In DNA, the CDR3 is TGCGCCAGCAGTTCGTTAGGAGATACGCAGTATTTT.

The chain combines TRBV9 with TRBJ2-1, with 9 bases lining up with TRBD1. This CDR3 region has 13 residues. Germline lookup yields CDR1 SGDLS and CDR2 YYNGEE. V shed 7 bases, J shed 8 bases, and the junction held 7 bases outside the gene matches. The CDR3 nucleotides read TGTGCCAGCGGCCGGACAGGGGACGATGAGCAGTTCTTC. It encodes CASGRTGDDEQFF. Supplemented by reference TRBV9 and TRBJ2-1, the full variable domain reads DSGVTQTPKHLITATGQRVTLRCSPRSGDLSVYWYQQSLDQGLQFLIQYYNGEERAKGNILERFSAQQFPDLHSELNLSSLELGDSALYFCASGRTGDDEQFFGPGTRLTVL.

The chain has TRBV30 and TRBJ2-2; D not certain. The CDR3 loop spans 12 amino acids. Germline CDR1 is GTSNPN and CDR2 is SVGIG (reference sequence). V lost 0 bases to trimming and J lost 3 bases, with 2 bases between them. The CDR3 sequence is CAWSVDTGELFF. The CDR3 bases are TGTGCCTGGAGTGTGGACACCGGGGAGCTGTTTTTT.

This sequence joins TRBV5-4 and TRBJ2-5; 8 nucleotides align to TRBD1. Germline CDR1 is SGHNT and CDR2 is YYREEE (reference sequence). The CDR3 has 15 residues. V was clipped by 1 base and J by 4 bases; unmatched bases: 6. The chain's CDR3 is CASSLTQGAGETQYF. DNA for the CDR3: TGTGCCAGCAGCTTGACTCAGGGGGCCGGAGAGACCCAGTACTTC.

V usage is TRBV4-2 and J usage is TRBJ2-2; 8 bases align to TRBD2. This CDR3 is built from 15 residues. Germline CDR1 reads LGHNA; CDR2 reads YNFKEQ. The V segment lost 5 bases and the J segment 7 bases; nucleotides outside the gene matches: 9. CDR3 in DNA: TGTGCCAGCAGCAGCAAGCGGGAGTTAGACGGGGAGCTGTTTTTT. Protein sequence: CASSSKRELDGELFF.

This clone was counted once. This sequence joins TRBV9 and TRBJ1-4; D gene unclear. Germline V gives CDR1 SGDLS, CDR2 YYNGEE. CDR3 size: 15 residues. Trimming stripped 4 bases from V and 2 bases from J, with 12 bases between. The CDR3 spells CASSRSLATNEKLFF. CDR3 bases: TGTGCCAGCAGCAGAAGTCTCGCCACTAATGAAAAACTGTTTTTT. The full variable domain, in which reference TRBV9 and TRBJ1-4 provide the parts outside the CDR3, is DSGVTQTPKHLITATGQRVTLRCSPRSGDLSVYWYQQSLDQGLQFLIQYYNGEERAKGNILERFSAQQFPDLHSELNLSSLELGDSALYFCASSRSLATNEKLFFGSGTQLSVL.

V gene TRBV27 combines with J gene TRBJ1-1; D unresolved. This CDR3 has 17 amino acids. Between the trimmed V and J ends, which lost 3 bases and 7 bases, there was a span of 24 bases. Germline CDR1 is MNHEY and CDR2 is SMNVEV (reference sequence). The CDR3 DNA reads TGTGCCAGCAGTTTTAGGGTGGTGGGTCAGAACGTGCGTGAAGCTTTCTTT. This encodes CASSFRVVGQNVREAFF.